Following are 13 T cell receptor beta chains from one sample sequenced in a study of control samples from healthy donors and cancer patients. Here immunoSEQ multiplex PCR was the method, and the copy in TCRdb shows in-frame clones only, minus some. This table has 150,000 to 190,000 clones, roughly 92% appearing once. Sequences were obtained from blood. All receptors come from a man in his fifties or sixties in good health.

This chain connects TRBV18 to TRBJ2-5, with a possible D match to TRBD1 (5 bases). Germline CDR1 is KGHSH and CDR2 is LQKENI. CDR3 size: 13 residues. V lost 3 bases, J lost 4 bases, and 9 bases lay in between. CDR3 bases: TGTGCCAGCTCACCTTCAGGGTCAGAGACCCAGTACTTC. It yields the protein CASSPSGSETQYF.

The genes are TRBV5-1 and TRBJ2-7; D remains unclear. Trimming left V 2 bases short and J 3 bases short, with 15 bases between. Germline V gene data show CDR1 as SGHRS and CDR2 as YFSETQ. The CDR3 sequence is 15 residues long. CDR3 loop: CASSFNGGVNYEQYF. CDR3 DNA sequence: TGCGCCAGCAGCTTTAACGGCGGAGTAAACTACGAGCAGTACTTC.

The chain employs TRBV6-5 and TRBJ2-3; D gene ambiguous. Trimming took off 2 bases at V and 6 bases at J, with 15 bases between the two ends. This CDR3 has 15 residues. Germline CDR1 is MNHEY and CDR2 is SVGAGI. The CDR3 sequence: CASSYGRQGRDTQYF. In DNA, the CDR3 is TGTGCCAGCAGTTACGGACGCCAAGGGCGGGATACGCAGTATTTT.

The V and J genes are TRBV27 and TRBJ2-7; 11 nucleotides match TRBD2. The germline gives CDR1 MNHEY, CDR2 SMNVEV (reference sequence). This CDR3 is built from 15 residues. J gave up 1 base and V 2 bases, and 1 base lay outside the gene matches. CDR3 sequence: CASSLLAGGSYEQYF. As DNA, the CDR3 is TGTGCCAGCAGTTTACTAGCGGGAGGATCCTACGAGCAGTACTTC.

The V call is TRBV6-7, the J call TRBJ1-4, with D perhaps matching TRBD1 (5 bases). TRBV6-7 is an ORF for which the function is uncertain. The V end was cut by 5 bases, the J end by 7 bases, with 8 bases between. This CDR3 region has 12 residues. The CDR3 protein is CASSRGCEKLFF. CDR3 coding DNA: TGTGCCAGCAGTAGGGGCTGTGAAAAACTGTTTTTT.

This clone was seen a handful of times. This chain links TRBV27 with TRBJ2-2, with no clear D. Germline CDR1 MNHEY, CDR2 SMNVEV (reference sequence). V was shortened by 3 bases and J by 4 bases, with 6 bases between the two germline ends. The CDR3 loop spans 13 amino acids. CDR3 DNA: TGTGCCAGCAGTTTTGAGGTCACCGGGGAGCTGTTTTTT. It codes for CASSFEVTGELFF.

The chain links TRBV3-1 (or the pseudogene TRBV3-2) to TRBJ1-6; D call uncertain. The CDR3 extends over 15 amino acids. Trimming removed 1 base from V and 3 bases from J, with 7 bases in between. CDR1 LGHDT and CDR2 YNNKEL come from the germline V gene (reference sequence). Here the CDR3 DNA reads TGTGCCAGCAGCCAAGGACGGAACTATAATTCACCCCTCCACTTT. As protein: CASSQGRNYNSPLHF.

V gene TRBV29-1 combines with J gene TRBJ2-3, with D unresolved. Germline-derived CDR1 and CDR2 are SQVTM and ANQGSEA. Between the trimmed V and J ends, which lost 6 bases and 3 bases, there was a span of 10 bases. The CDR3 runs to 12 residues. The CDR3 nucleotides are TGCAGCGTCGACATTGCTACAGATACGCAGTATTTT. As protein: CSVDIATDTQYF.

V is TRBV5-6 and J is TRBJ2-3, with TRBD2 matching over 12 bases. Trimming took 0 bases from V and 6 from J; bases not matched to a gene: 5. Germline V gene sequence: CDR1 SGHDT, CDR2 YYEEEE. The CDR3 contains 16 residues. For the CDR3, the DNA is TGTGCCAGCAGCTTGGCGCTAGCGGGAGGGCCTGATACGCAGTATTTT. Translated, it gives CASSLALAGGPDTQYF. Drawing the rest from reference TRBV5-6 and TRBJ2-3, the complete variable domain is DAGVTQSPTHLIKTRGQQVTLRCSPKSGHDTVSWYQQALGQGPQFIFQYYEEEERQRGNFPDRFSGHQFPNYSSELNVNALLLGDSALYLCASSLALAGGPDTQYFGPGTRLTVL.

V gene TRBV6-5 combines with J gene TRBJ1-2; D is unclear. The germline V and J ends were trimmed by 6 bases and 4 bases, with 12 bases remaining between them. CDR1 is MNHEY, CDR2 SVGAGI, per germline. This CDR3 has 13 residues. CDR3 nucleotides: TGTGCCAGCAGCCCGGGGAGAATCTATGGCTACACCTTC. Translating gives CASSPGRIYGYTF.

This chain connects TRBV19 to TRBJ2-5; 14 positions match TRBD2. The CDR3 spans 17 residues. Germline values: CDR1 LNHDA, CDR2 SQIVND (reference sequence). The ends lost 3 bases at V and 4 bases at J; junction bases unmatched: 7. This CDR3 reads CASSIGGLAGEGETQYF. The CDR3 region has the DNA TGTGCCAGTAGTATCGGGGGACTAGCGGGAGAAGGAGAGACCCAGTACTTC.

V and J are TRBV18 and TRBJ2-2; no clear D gene. The CDR3 is 14 residues long. Trimming took 8 bases from V and 3 from J, leaving 13 bases between them. Germline loops: CDR1 KGHSH, CDR2 LQKENI. The CDR3 sequence is CASTKGRDTGELFF. In DNA, the CDR3 is TGTGCCAGCACCAAGGGTAGAGACACCGGGGAGCTGTTTTTT.

The chain employs TRBV6-5 and TRBJ1-2; D remains unclear. There are 14 residues in the CDR3. The ends were cut back, 2 bases at V and 9 bases at J, with 16 bases in the middle. The germline V gene encodes CDR1 MNHEY and CDR2 SVGAGI. The CDR3 protein is CASSYQGRYISYTF. In DNA form, the CDR3 reads TGTGCCAGCAGTTACCAAGGGAGATATATAAGCTACACCTTC.